The rows below give T cell receptor beta chains drawn from one sample of a study of shared clonotypes between healthy human individuals. TCRdb's table, derived via immunoSEQ multiplex PCR, lists solely in-frame clones and lacks some. The sample records around 2.1 million clones, more than 85% being singletons. The specimen sequenced was naive CD8+ T cells from PBMCs. The receptors shown here come from a man aged 18 to 35 in good health. Some clones in this sample may be carry-over from other donors' samples. Both conserved end residues are part of each CDR3. Each record gives: V gene, CDR3 protein.

v_call: TRBV10-3
cdr3_aa: CAISEAPLASGSYEQYF

v_call: TRBV9
cdr3_aa: CASSDSNNEQFF

v_call: TRBV2
cdr3_aa: CAITGASPTDTQYF

v_call: TRBV28
cdr3_aa: CASSPVYDLPSAEQYF

v_call: TRBV4-2
cdr3_aa: CASSQAPLASGSGEQYF

v_call: TRBV19
cdr3_aa: CASSIDPGGELFF

v_call: TRBV19
cdr3_aa: CASSGTGQIDQPQHF

v_call: TRBV6-5
cdr3_aa: CASSGTSGVQETQYF

v_call: TRBV7-9
cdr3_aa: CASSPPGLAGYEQYF

v_call: TRBV19
cdr3_aa: CASSMLGGAYEQYF

v_call: TRBV27
cdr3_aa: CASSPGSSYEQYF

v_call: TRBV6-1
cdr3_aa: CASWDRGEVYGYTF

v_call: TRBV19
cdr3_aa: CASRPSGGSAYEQYF

v_call: TRBV6-5
cdr3_aa: CASSYSLDTGELFF

v_call: TRBV9
cdr3_aa: CASSHRGGTPRLGADSYEQYF

v_call: TRBV11-2
cdr3_aa: CASTLGLAGPYEQYF

v_call: TRBV4-1
cdr3_aa: CASSHKHREGDTGELFF

v_call: TRBV11-2
cdr3_aa: CASSPRTSWNEQFF

v_call: TRBV5-1
cdr3_aa: CASRKEENYNEQFF

v_call: TRBV7-3
cdr3_aa: CASSSPEGLAGGSYNEQFF

v_call: TRBV9
cdr3_aa: CASSVRPGGYEQYF

v_call: TRBV6-5
cdr3_aa: CASGLAGQKETQYF

v_call: TRBV9
cdr3_aa: CASSVLFGTTDTQYF

v_call: TRBV7-2
cdr3_aa: CASSPLSAGPYNEQFF

v_call: TRBV9
cdr3_aa: CASSFPGPLHNEQFF

v_call: TRBV7-9
cdr3_aa: CASSTGLNPGELFF

v_call: TRBV20-1
cdr3_aa: CSARDGYGYTF

v_call: TRBV27
cdr3_aa: CASSFQLAGLNEQFF

v_call: TRBV7-9
cdr3_aa: CASSMTINNEQFF

v_call: TRBV2
cdr3_aa: CASSVGLAVQETQYF

v_call: TRBV18
cdr3_aa: CASSTEGRKDTGELFF

v_call: TRBV19
cdr3_aa: CASSSGQGSYEQYF

v_call: TRBV4-3
cdr3_aa: CASSPGVAGGNAYNEQFF

v_call: TRBV4-3
cdr3_aa: CASSHRLGLADTQYF

v_call: TRBV7-2
cdr3_aa: CASSSTGWANEKLFF

v_call: TRBV7-6
cdr3_aa: CASSLGRRVTEAFF

v_call: TRBV7-9
cdr3_aa: CASSLAGTSIDEQFF

v_call: TRBV6-5
cdr3_aa: CASRPGLESYEQYF

v_call: TRBV7-8
cdr3_aa: CASSPVISYEQYF

v_call: TRBV10-1
cdr3_aa: CASSDQTQRGFEQYF

v_call: TRBV19
cdr3_aa: CASRLAGGVNEQFF

v_call: TRBV9
cdr3_aa: CASSVALGDTQYF

v_call: TRBV9
cdr3_aa: CASREGNSPLHF

v_call: TRBV4-2
cdr3_aa: CASSQEVGTYEQYF

v_call: TRBV27
cdr3_aa: CASRQGLHGYTF

v_call: TRBV28
cdr3_aa: CASSLVWRVSTGELFF

v_call: TRBV13
cdr3_aa: CASSSRAGPLNTQYF

v_call: TRBV2
cdr3_aa: CASSVSSGTRLYEQYF

v_call: TRBV15
cdr3_aa: CATSRDPGQGASNEKLFF

v_call: TRBV5-4
cdr3_aa: CASPSPGGGYNEQFF

v_call: TRBV5-1
cdr3_aa: CASSLLGSSTDTQYF